Listed below are T cell receptor beta chains from one sample, sequenced in a study of human T cells and chemical hapten exposure. TCRdb re-analysed the RACE reads in MiXCR, keeping a single row per CDR3 protein. The profile shows under 300,000 distinct CDR3 sequences, almost 8% of them singletons. The sequences come from whole blood, collected in connection with sensitization to the hapten diphenylcyclopropenone (DPC). These receptors all stem from a man between 18 and 35 years old with alopecia areata. Some clones in this sample may be carry-over from other donors' samples. Both conserved end residues are part of each CDR3. Each record gives: D gene, clone size, CDR3 length, J gene, V gene, CDR3 DNA, CDR3 protein. The D gene is left open where the match is weak. Clone size is shown for a subset of rows, as once, few, many or a class of expanded clone.

- - 15 TRBJ2-7 TRBV9 TGTGCCAGCAGCGTCACCGGGGCAGGAGCCTACGAGCAGTACTTC CASSVTGAGAYEQYF
TRBD2 few 15 TRBJ2-1 TRBV2 TGTGCCATCCACGGACTAGCAGGGACCTACAATGAGCAGTTCTTC CAIHGLAGTYNEQFF
- few 13 TRBJ2-1 TRBV7-9 TGTGCCAGCAGCTTAGCGTGGGGGGATGAGCAGTTCTTC CASSLAWGDEQFF
- few 15 TRBJ1-1 TRBV11-2 TGTGCCAGCAGCTTATCCCCCGGGCGAATCACTGAAGCTTTCTTT CASSLSPGRITEAFF
TRBD1 few 14 TRBJ1-1 TRBV5-1 TGCGCCAGCAGCTTCCTACAGGGGAGGACTGAAGCTTTCTTT CASSFLQGRTEAFF
- - 15 TRBJ2-2 TRBV11-2 TGTGCCAGCAGGCCAGGGGGGTCAGGCACCGGGGAGCTGTTTTTT CASRPGGSGTGELFF
TRBD1 few 15 TRBJ1-6 TRBV10-3 TGTGCCATCAGTGAGACGGACAGGGGTAATTCACCCCTCCACTTT CAISETDRGNSPLHF
- many 13 TRBJ1-1 TRBV7-8 TGTGCCAGCAGCTTAGCAGGGTTGACTGAAGCTTTCTTT CASSLAGLTEAFF
TRBD1 - 16 TRBJ2-7 TRBV18 TGTGCCAGCTCACCACCGTGGCAGGGGGCGTCCTACGAGCAGTACTTC CASSPPWQGASYEQYF
- few 14 TRBJ2-3 TRBV4-2 TGTGCCAGCAGCCAACCGGAGTTGACAGATACGCAGTATTTT CASSQPELTDTQYF
TRBD1 few 15 TRBJ1-2 TRBV4-1 TGCGCCAGCAGCCAAGATTGGCAGGGGGCCTATGGCTACACCTTC CASSQDWQGAYGYTF
TRBD1 few 15 TRBJ1-2 TRBV3-1 TGTGCCAGCAGTACAGTGGGGCAGGGGGCTTATGGCTACACCTTC CASSTVGQGAYGYTF
- - 14 TRBJ1-6 TRBV20-1 TGCAGTGCTAGAGATGCGGGCTATAATTCACCCCTCCACTTT CSARDAGYNSPLHF
TRBD1 few 16 TRBJ1-1 TRBV4-1 TGCGCCAGCAGCCAAGATGGACAGGGAAGGGACACTGAAGCTTTCTTT CASSQDGQGRDTEAFF
- many 14 TRBJ1-1 TRBV7-9 TGTGCCAGCAGCTTCCAGGGAACCAACACTGAAGCTTTCTTT CASSFQGTNTEAFF
- many 12 TRBJ2-3 TRBV29-1 TGCAGCGTTATCCCTAGCACAGATACGCAGTATTTT CSVIPSTDTQYF
TRBD1 - 19 TRBJ1-2 TRBV11-2 TGTGCCAGCAGCTCAATCAATCCCCGGCCCCAGGGGGCCCACTATGGCTACACCTTC CASSSINPRPQGAHYGYTF
- - 13 TRBJ1-2 TRBV7-2 TGTGCCAGCAGCCCAGAGGACTACTATGGCTACACCTTC CASSPEDYYGYTF
TRBD1 - 13 TRBJ1-2 TRBV10-3 TGTGCCATCAGTGAGTTGACAGGGCGGCGCTACACCTTC CAISELTGRRYTF
- many 13 TRBJ2-2 TRBV7-8 TGTGCCAGTGGCAGGGTGAACACCGGGGAGCTGTTTTTT CASGRVNTGELFF
- many 13 TRBJ1-1 TRBV3-1 TGTGCCAGCAGCCCGAGAGGGGGCACTGAAGCTTTCTTT CASSPRGGTEAFF
- few 15 TRBJ1-1 TRBV7-3 TGTGCCAGCAGCTTATGGGAGGGGCCGAACACTGAAGCTTTCTTT CASSLWEGPNTEAFF
- few 16 TRBJ2-2 TRBV7-9 TGTGCCAGCAGCTTACCGGGACATACGAACACCGGGGAGCTGTTTTTT CASSLPGHTNTGELFF
TRBD2 few 16 TRBJ2-3 TRBV7-2 TGTGCCAGCAGCCCACTTGGGGGGGATAGCACAGATACGCAGTATTTT CASSPLGGDSTDTQYF
- - 17 TRBJ1-1 TRBV27 TGTGCCAGCAGTTTCAACAGGGCCCGCTTAATGAAAACTGAAGCTTTCTTT CASSFNRARLMKTEAFF
TRBD2 many 14 TRBJ2-5 TRBV29-1 TGCAGCGCACCGGAGGGACTAGCAGAAGAGACCCAGTACTTC CSAPEGLAEETQYF
- - 15 TRBJ1-5 TRBV28 TGTGCCAGCAGCCCTTACAAGTATAGCAATCAGCCCCAGCATTTT CASSPYKYSNQPQHF
- many 12 TRBJ1-5 TRBV3-1 TGCGCCAGCAGCCAAGGGGGTCAGCCCCAGCATTTT CASSQGGQPQHF
- few 15 TRBJ1-5 TRBV5-1 TGCGCCAGCAGCTTAGGGGCTCATAGCAATCAGCCCCAGCATTTT CASSLGAHSNQPQHF
- many 13 TRBJ2-7 TRBV29-1 TGCAGCGCTACCGGGACACCTGAGGGCGAGCAGTACTTC CSATGTPEGEQYF
TRBD1 - 14 TRBJ2-3 TRBV7-8 TGTGCCAGCGGACCGGGACAGGACACAGATACGCAGTATTTT CASGPGQDTDTQYF
TRBD1 - 16 TRBJ2-1 TRBV5-1 TGCGCCAGCAGAGGACAGGGCCCACCTGCCTACAATGAGCAGTTCTTC CASRGQGPPAYNEQFF
- - 15 TRBJ2-1 TRBV15 TGTGCCACCAGCAGAGTAATGGACACCTACAATGAGCAGTTCTTC CATSRVMDTYNEQFF
TRBD1 few 14 TRBJ2-1 TRBV12-3/TRBV12-4 TGTGCCAGCACCCGGCTATACAGGGGGAATGAGCAGTTCTTC CASTRLYRGNEQFF
- few 13 TRBJ1-1 TRBV12-3/TRBV12-4 TGTGCCAGCAGTTCGGCGTCGCGGGATGTAGCTTTCTTT CASSSASRDVAFF
- few 14 TRBJ2-5 TRBV19 TGTGCCAGTAGTAGATTTGTCGTCTCGGAGACCCAGTACTTC CASSRFVVSETQYF
- few 14 TRBJ1-2 TRBV7-9 TGTGCCAGCAGCTTAGAAGGACAGAACTATGGCTACACCTTC CASSLEGQNYGYTF
- - 14 TRBJ2-2 TRBV20-1 TGCAGTGCTAGAGATCCAAAGGTTACCGGGGAGCTGTTTTTT CSARDPKVTGELFF
- few 12 TRBJ1-6 TRBV20-1 TGCAGTGTAGGGGGTGTAGGTTCACCCCTCCACTTT CSVGGVGSPLHF
- few 14 TRBJ1-2 TRBV3-1 TGTGCCAGCAGCCAAGAAACAGGGAGCTATGGCTACACCTTC CASSQETGSYGYTF
TRBD2 few 16 TRBJ2-3 TRBV7-2 TGTGCCAGCAGCCGACTAGCTGTAGGAATCACAGATACGCAGTATTTT CASSRLAVGITDTQYF
- - 15 TRBJ2-5 TRBV20-1 TGCAGTGCTAGCCTAGCCGACACGTACCAAGAGACCCAGTACTTC CSASLADTYQETQYF
TRBD1 many 16 TRBJ1-6 TRBV12-3/TRBV12-4 TGTGCCAGCAGAGCGGGACAGGGTTTTGAGGATTCACCCCTCCACTTT CASRAGQGFEDSPLHF
- - 16 TRBJ1-6 TRBV4-1 TGCGCCAGCAGCCATGCAGTAGGTCAAGATAATTCACCCCTCCACTTT CASSHAVGQDNSPLHF